The 17 T cell receptor beta chains in this list originate from one sample, sequenced in a study of T cells in Graves' hyperthyroidism and ophthalmopathy. Regions amplified from RNA transcripts were the TCR beta CDR3 regions. The HTBI set primed first-round TCR CDR3 RT-PCR. From the multiplex PCR reads, TCRdb called clonotypes with MiXCR, one entry per CDR3 protein. Here the sample spans hundreds of thousands of distinct CDR3 sequences, about an eighth being singletons. The sample comprised blood. The receptors derive from a man aged 50 or older with Graves' ophthalmopathy.

The CDR3 nucleotides read TGCAGTGCTCTTTCCTACGGGAGTGGTGAGACCCAGTACTTC. Amino acid sequence: CSALSYGSGETQYF. The chain has TRBV20-1 and TRBJ2-5; a weak D match, TRBD2 (6 bases). CDR1 is DFQATT and CDR2 is SNEGSKA in the germline V gene (reference sequence). Trimming cost V 5 bases and J 5 bases, with 18 bases left between them. This CDR3 contains 14 residues.

In this sample, this clonotype turned up many times. This chain connects TRBV15 to TRBJ1-6; D gene unclear. Trimming shortened V by 2 bases and J by 6 bases, and 11 bases separated the two germline ends. The CDR3 contains 15 residues. Looked up from germline, CDR1 is LNHNV and CDR2 is YYDKDF (reference sequence). The CDR3 sequence is CATSRRSDFNSPLHF. Here the CDR3 DNA reads TGTGCCACCAGCAGACGGTCAGACTTTAATTCACCCCTCCACTTT.

This clonotype was detected only a few times. A read error may produce the germline difference seen at one junction end. V usage is TRBV6-1 and J usage is TRBJ2-7, with 9 positions matching TRBD2. This CDR3 contains 16 residues. Germline-derived CDR1 and CDR2 are MNHNS and SASEGT. The CDR3 nucleotides read TGTGCCAGCAGTGAGGGAGTAGCGGGAGTCTCCCACGAGCAGTACTTC. Encoded protein: CASSEGVAGVSHEQYF.

There are many counts of this clonotype. The chain couples TRBV11-2 to TRBJ2-2; a weak D match, TRBD2 (6 bases). Germline CDR1 reads SGHAT; CDR2 reads FQNNGV. V lost 2 bases and J lost 4, with 11 bases in between. This CDR3 contains 15 residues. CDR3 in amino acids: CASSLPPGATGELFF. DNA for the CDR3: TGTGCCAGCAGCTTACCCCCGGGAGCCACCGGGGAGCTGTTTTTT.

This clonotype was recorded at least ten times. The rearrangement joins TRBV5-1 to TRBJ1-1, with a possible D match to TRBD1 (5 bases). The germline V and J ends were trimmed by 4 bases and 0 bases, with 10 bases remaining between them. The germline gives CDR1 SGHRS, CDR2 YFSETQ. The CDR3 has 14 amino acids. The CDR3 protein is CASSGGVMNTEAFF. The CDR3 nucleotides are TGCGCCAGCAGCGGGGGGGTCATGAACACTGAAGCTTTCTTT. The variable domain in full, with the rest retrieved from reference TRBV5-1 and TRBJ1-1, is KAGVTQTPRYLIKTRGQQVTLSCSPISGHRSVSWYQQTPGQGLQFLFEYFSETQRNKGNFPGRFSGRQFSNSRSEMNVSTLELGDSALYLCASSGGVMNTEAFFGQGTRLTVV.

The chain recombines TRBV3-1 with TRBJ2-7; weak D call: TRBD1 (7 bases). Germline V gene lookup returns CDR1 LGHDT and CDR2 YNNKEL (reference sequence). V lost 4 bases to trimming and J lost 4 bases, with 20 bases between them. There are 16 residues in the CDR3. CDR3 in DNA: TGTGCCAGCAGCCCGAGGGGGCGGGGACAACTATACGAGCAGTACTTC. As protein: CASSPRGRGQLYEQYF.

Comments on this clonotype: Given a much more abundant clone one base away, this may be a read error. V and J are TRBV19 and TRBJ1-1, with 9 bases lining up with TRBD1. Germline V CDR1 and CDR2: LNHDA, SQIVND (reference sequence). The CDR3 extends over 16 amino acids. This CDR3 is CAGSRTGAGFRTEAFF. CDR3 bases: TGTGCCGGTAGTAGGACAGGGGCAGGTTTTAGGACTGAAGCTTTCTTT.

This clonotype was recorded at least ten times. The chain joins TRBV6-1 to TRBJ1-1, with D perhaps TRBD1 (5 bases). Germline V gene data show CDR1 as MNHNS and CDR2 as SASEGT. This CDR3 spans 15 amino acids. With 6 bases removed from V and 3 bases from J, the gap between germline ends came to 17 bases. CDR3 loop: CASRSPGGGDTEAFF. CDR3 coding DNA: TGTGCCAGCAGATCCCCTGGGGGAGGTGACACTGAAGCTTTCTTT.

V is TRBV10-3 and J is TRBJ2-1; D assignment may be TRBD1 or TRBD2 (5 bases each). Germline lookup yields CDR1 ENHRY and CDR2 SYGVKD. This CDR3 contains 15 residues. Trimming removed 4 bases from V and 0 bases from J, with 10 bases in between. The CDR3 spells CAISGPGSSYNEQFF. DNA of the CDR3: TGTGCCATCAGTGGCCCAGGGAGCTCCTACAATGAGCAGTTCTTC.

CDR3 in DNA: TGTGCCAGCAGTTTCGGACAGGGAAGGGGCTACACCTTC. This codes for CASSFGQGRGYTF. J is TRBJ1-2 and V is TRBV12-3 or TRBV12-4, with TRBD1 matching over 8 bases. This CDR3 has 13 amino acids. J lost 8 bases, V lost 3 bases, and 5 bases had no gene match.

This clonotype was seen many times. V usage is TRBV18 and J usage is TRBJ1-1; TRBD1 might be the D (6 bases). The CDR3 length is 13 residues. Germline CDR1 and CDR2: KGHSH and LQKENI. V lost 11 bases and J 1 base, leaving 14 bases between the germline ends. CDR3 amino acids: CAGKGQQNTEAFF. The CDR3, as DNA: TGTGCCGGAAAAGGACAGCAGAACACTGAAGCTTTCTTT.

This clonotype was seen more than once but under ten times. V and J are TRBV7-8 and TRBJ2-7; D gene uncertain. The CDR3 is made up of 12 amino acids. Looked up from germline, CDR1 is SGHVS and CDR2 is FQNEAQ. V shed 5 bases and J shed 3 bases, with 8 bases lying between them. As DNA, the CDR3 is TGTGCCAGCAGCGCTAATTACTACGAGCAGTACTTC. It codes for CASSANYYEQYF.

CDR3 protein: CASSSVVDTIYF. The CDR3, as DNA: TGTGCCAGCAGTTCGGTTGTTGACACCATATATTTT. The genes are TRBV28 and TRBJ1-3; D call uncertain. The V end was cut by 4 bases, the J end by 8 bases, with 9 bases between. The CDR3 extends over 12 amino acids. CDR1 is MDHEN and CDR2 is SYDVKM in the germline V gene.

J is TRBJ2-5 and V is TRBV27, with 11 bases fitting TRBD2. The CDR3 has 16 amino acids. V was pared by 2 bases and J by 4 bases, with 6 bases of the junction left unmatched. CDR1 is MNHEY, CDR2 SMNVEV, per germline (reference sequence). In nucleotides, the CDR3 is TGTGCCAGCAGTTTAACGTCTAGCGGGAGGTTAGAGACCCAGTACTTC. It is translated as CASSLTSSGRLETQYF.

This clonotype was recorded at least ten times. The rearrangement joins TRBV20-1 to TRBJ1-1; no reliable D call. Trimming removed 6 bases from V and 0 bases from J, with 14 bases in between. This CDR3 is built from 14 residues. In germline, CDR1 is DFQATT, CDR2 SNEGSKA (reference sequence). In nucleotides, the CDR3 is TGCAGTGCCATCCCAGGCCTCATGAACACTGAAGCTTTCTTT. This codes for CSAIPGLMNTEAFF.

This clonotype was detected many times. The chain uses TRBV27 and TRBJ1-6; D gene unclear. This CDR3 is built from 12 residues. Germline loops: CDR1 MNHEY, CDR2 SMNVEV (reference sequence). V lost 3 bases and J 7 bases, leaving 4 bases between the germline ends. The CDR3 nucleotides are TGTGCCAGCAGTTTCCTGAATTCACCCCTCCACTTT. It is translated as CASSFLNSPLHF.

This clonotype was counted ten times or more. The chain couples TRBV11-2 to TRBJ2-1, with D perhaps TRBD2 (7 bases). V lost 1 base to trimming and J lost 8 bases, with 21 bases between them. Germline CDR1 SGHAT, CDR2 FQNNGV. This CDR3 contains 17 residues. The DNA for the CDR3 is TGTGCCAGCAGCTTAGCCAGGGAGGGGGAGGGGAGCTATGAGCAGTTCTTC. Amino acid sequence: CASSLAREGEGSYEQFF.